These T cell receptor beta chains were read from a single sample in a study of sequential checkpoint blockade in melanoma. Sequenced by immunoSEQ multiplex PCR; TCRdb stores in-frame clones only, minus some. The profile shows a few thousand clones, approximately 20% of them singletons. This specimen consisted of tumor tissue (inferred from file names), obtained from a patient given nivolumab and ipilimumab in sequence. The receptors derive from a human donor with melanoma. CDR3s include the opening cysteine and the closing phenylalanine or tryptophan. A D gene is named only where the DNA matches it firmly. Some rows have no size entry. The others give once, few or many, or a class for an expanded clone.

TRBD2	few	TRBJ2-2	TRBV28	CASNFAGLAGGTGELFF	TGTGCCAGCAACTTCGCGGGACTAGCGGGAGGGACCGGGGAGCTGTTTTTT
NA	few	TRBJ1-5	TRBV28	CASSPQQGSQPQHF	TGTGCCAGCAGTCCCCAACAGGGTAGTCAGCCCCAGCATTTT
TRBD1	few	TRBJ2-7	TRBV28	CASRTQGSGYEQYF	TGTGCCAGCAGAACACAGGGGTCTGGCTACGAGCAGTACTTC
NA	few	TRBJ2-3	TRBV5-1	CASSLGGRTTDTQYF	TGCGCCAGCAGCTTGGGTGGGAGAACCACAGATACGCAGTATTTT
NA	few	TRBJ2-3	TRBV28	CASSLGADTQYF	TGTGCCAGCAGTTTGGGGGCAGATACGCAGTATTTT
TRBD1	NA	TRBJ1-1	TRBV5-1	CASSLPRTGETEAFF	TGCGCCAGCAGCTTGCCCCGGACAGGGGAAACTGAAGCTTTCTTT
NA	NA	TRBJ2-1	TRBV11-3	CASSPPTRNMINEQFF	TGTGCCAGCAGCCCCCCGACCAGGAATATGATCAATGAGCAGTTCTTC
TRBD1	NA	TRBJ2-2	TRBV11-3	CASSFGQGYTGELFF	TGTGCCAGCAGCTTTGGACAGGGTTACACCGGGGAGCTGTTTTTT
NA	medium-sized	TRBJ1-2	TRBV10-2	CASSESSDIYGYTF	TGCGCCAGCAGTGAGTCGTCTGACATATATGGCTACACCTTC
TRBD2	medium-sized	TRBJ2-3	TRBV11-3	CASSLWLAGAASTDTQYF	TGTGCCAGCAGCTTATGGCTAGCGGGGGCCGCGAGCACAGATACGCAGTATTTT
NA	NA	TRBJ2-7	TRBV28	CASSPIDRPTYEQYF	TGTGCCAGCAGCCCAATAGACAGGCCAACCTACGAGCAGTACTTC
NA	NA	TRBJ2-2	TRBV19	CASSIDQNGELFF	TGTGCCAGTAGTATAGACCAAAACGGGGAGCTGTTTTTT
TRBD2	NA	TRBJ2-1	TRBV23-1	CASSPAGGFNSYNEQFF	TGCGCCAGCAGCCCCGCGGGGGGGTTCAACTCCTACAATGAGCAGTTCTTC
NA	NA	TRBJ2-7	TRBV6-7	CASSYSPTGSYEQYF	TGTGCCAGCAGTTACTCCCCGACAGGCTCCTACGAGCAGTACTTC
TRBD1	few	TRBJ2-7	TRBV7-4	CASSLEGQGYEQYF	TGTGCCAGCAGCTTAGAGGGACAGGGCTACGAGCAGTACTTC
NA	few	TRBJ1-2	TRBV6-8	CASSYGGRYGYTF	TGTGCCAGCAGTTATGGGGGTCGGTATGGCTACACCTTC
NA	few	TRBJ2-1	TRBV6-8	CASSLGRGGSSYNEQFF	TGTGCCAGCAGTTTAGGGCGTGGCGGTAGCTCCTACAATGAGCAGTTCTTC
NA	many	TRBJ2-7	TRBV11-3	CASSGGMGRAGEQYF	TGTGCCAGCAGCGGAGGGATGGGCAGGGCTGGCGAGCAGTACTTC
TRBD1	NA	TRBJ2-7	TRBV6-8	CASRERQGAYEQYF	TGTGCCAGCAGGGAACGACAGGGGGCTTACGAGCAGTACTTC
NA	NA	TRBJ1-4	TRBV12-5	CASKAATNEKLFF	TGTGCCAGCAAGGCTGCAACTAATGAAAAACTGTTTTTT
NA	medium-sized	TRBJ2-2	TRBV6-8	CASSYGLRYTGELFF	TGTGCCAGCAGTTACGGACTACGCTACACCGGGGAGCTGTTTTTT
NA	few	TRBJ2-5	TRBV28	CACYVPGLPVAETQYF	TGTGCCTGCTACGTTCCAGGGCTGCCCGTTGCAGAGACCCAGTACTTC
NA	few	TRBJ1-2	TRBV6-8	CASSYLERDVGGYTF	TGTGCCAGCAGTTACTTGGAAAGGGACGTAGGTGGCTACACCTTC
NA	NA	TRBJ2-3	TRBV5-1	CASSLWQGAGDTQYF	TGCGCCAGCAGCTTGTGGCAGGGCGCGGGGGATACGCAGTATTTT
NA	NA	TRBJ2-7	TRBV10-2	CASSTMGTPYEQYF	TGCGCCAGCAGTACTATGGGCACCCCCTACGAGCAGTACTTC
NA	NA	TRBJ1-1	TRBV6-8	CASGGAEWNTEAFF	TGTGCCAGCGGGGGGGCGGAATGGAACACTGAAGCTTTCTTT
NA	many	TRBJ2-7	TRBV6-8	CASSYQTEYEQYF	TGTGCCAGCAGTTACCAGACAGAGTACGAGCAGTACTTC
TRBD1	NA	TRBJ2-1	TRBV6-8	CASRVTGAFGEQFF	TGTGCCAGCCGGGTGACAGGGGCCTTTGGTGAGCAGTTCTTC
TRBD2	NA	TRBJ2-2	TRBV6-8	CATRSGGDGGELFF	TGTGCCACCCGTAGCGGGGGGGACGGCGGGGAGCTGTTTTTT
TRBD2	few	TRBJ2-7	TRBV11-3	CASSLGVSGIGEQYF	TGTGCCAGCAGCTTGGGGGTTAGCGGGATAGGCGAGCAGTACTTC
NA	hyperexpanded	TRBJ2-2	TRBV30	CAWTPSANTGELFF	TGTGCCTGGACCCCTAGCGCCAACACCGGGGAGCTGTTTTTT
TRBD1	few	TRBJ1-4	TRBV6-8	CASLPRQGSEKLFF	TGTGCCAGCCTACCGAGACAGGGTAGTGAAAAACTGTTTTTT
TRBD2	NA	TRBJ2-5	TRBV18	CASSPGTSEEETQYF	TGTGCCAGCTCACCAGGGACTAGCGAAGAAGAGACCCAGTACTTC